The rows below give T cell receptor beta chains drawn from one sample of a study of cytomegalovirus exposure and HLA in healthy donors. Only in-frame clones appear in the TCRdb table, and some are missing; sequencing was by immunoSEQ multiplex PCR. In the table there are about 110,000 clones, roughly 95% of which are singletons. Sequencing was performed on PBMCs. The receptors were sampled from a woman under 30 in good health and CMV-seronegative. CDR3s leave out the opening cysteine and the closing phenylalanine or tryptophan. The order of the fields is J gene, V gene, CDR3 protein.

>TRBJ2-2|TRBV15
ATSSSGVLDTGELF
>TRBJ1-1|TRBV28
ASSARTGAGTEAF
>TRBJ2-5|TRBV5-6
ASSLEWAGAQETQY
>TRBJ1-1|TRBV14
ASSRIVRGDTEAF
>TRBJ1-6|TRBV5-1
ASSYKIGQGYNSPLH
>TRBJ1-2|TRBV6-1
ASTRTGQYDGYT
>TRBJ2-7|TRBV28
ASSSPGTSGSYEQY
>TRBJ1-4|TRBV2
ASTSGGRVGEKLF
>TRBJ2-1|TRBV4-3
ASSQEDLAETYNEQF
>TRBJ2-5|TRBV7-9
ASSFDVSGKETQY
>TRBJ1-6|TRBV28
ASMGNRQGSDNSPLH